The present entry profiles one T cell receptor (beta chain) with its context. It lacks a known antigen. Base qualities are not provided; no much larger clone lies one nucleotide away. The sample originates from a study of OX40 agonist ivuxolimab in advanced cancers. With respect to the entire study: Ivuxolimab was an agonistic, fully human IgG2 monoclonal antibody directed against OX40 (CD134), a costimulatory receptor. In the dose-escalation cohort, over 65% of patients were male, and the mean age was approximately 64 years, with a range of roughly 23 to 85. The paper reports the monotherapy dose-escalation portion (N = 52 patients) of the phase I ivuxolimab trial. Of the roughly 51 dose-escalation patients, hepatocellular carcinoma was present in around 20, melanoma in approximately 15, renal cell carcinoma in 9 and head and neck cancer in 9. Three dose-escalation patients achieved partial responses, one with hepatocellular carcinoma and two with cutaneous melanoma. Intravenous ivuxolimab was administered to patients every 2 weeks at six dose levels: 0.01, 0.1, 0.3, 1.5, 3 and 10 mg/kg. Prior anti-PD-1, anti-PD-L1 or anti-CTLA-4 therapy was permitted, and checkpoint inhibitors had been received by less than 45% of dose-escalation patients. The purpose of peripheral TCRbeta sequencing was to test whether ivuxolimab changed TCR sequence diversity and led to clonal T-cell expansion.

For sequencing of the TCRbeta CDR3 region, genomic DNA was extracted from the sorted cells. TCRbeta CDR3 regions were sequenced using the immunoSEQ Assay. As stored in TCRdb, this immuneACCESS dataset retains in-frame rearrangements with V and J assigned. A fraction of the clones does not appear; measured against another copy, unresolved V genes explain less than half of the discrepancy, and the remainder lacks a known reason. This sample holds some 60,000 clones; about 88% were observed only once. Jointly, the top ten make up roughly 4% of the sample. Study-wide findings and limitations: The antigen specificity of the clonally expanded peripheral T cells was not determined. At doses of 0.1 to 3.0 mg/kg, clonal expansion of both CD4+ and CD8+ T cells in blood was seen between baseline and week 6. In the 0.1-3.0 mg/kg groups, partial responders were among the patients with the lowest normalized peripheral clonal expansion, particularly in CD8+ T cells. After ivuxolimab, more expanded clones were found on average in CD8+ T cells than in CD4+ T cells. Low levels of normalized T-cell clonal expansion were also seen in some patients who did not respond.

Patients with a history of autoimmune disease or receiving systemic immunosuppression were excluded from the trial. Peripheral blood for TCR sequencing was collected from all dose cohorts at baseline, on cycle 4 day 1, and on cycle 7 day 1. Samples were obtained from an open-label, multicenter, first-in-human phase I dose-escalation trial of ivuxolimab. Adults with locally advanced or metastatic melanoma, renal cell carcinoma, hepatocellular carcinoma or head and neck squamous cell carcinoma were enrolled in the trial. Before TCR sequencing, CD4+ T cells and CD8+ T cells from peripheral blood were sorted into separate populations. This sequence originates from an adult with an advanced solid tumor such as melanoma, head and neck, liver or kidney cancer. Here the sequenced sample was CD4+ or CD8+ T cells sorted from blood, taken in a trial of the OX40 agonist ivuxolimab.

CDR3 reads: CASSSTGIGEKLFF. The DNA sequence follows: TGTGCCAGCAGCTCGACAGGGATAGGGGAAAAACTGTTTTTT. The chain employs TRBV7-9 and TRBJ1-4, with TRBD1 identical over 7 junction bases. CDR1 SEHNR and CDR2 FQNEAQ are derived from the germline V gene (reference sequence). The cysteine opens and the phenylalanine closes a CDR3 of 14 amino acids. Only CDR3 DNA is held: 42 bases, read in frame from base 1. Germline trimming amounts to 4 bases on V and 8 bases on J, with 7 as the count of junction bases outside the gene matches.